This passage covers 20 T cell receptor beta chains from one sample sequenced in a study of CD8 T cells in ankylosing spondylitis (dated by TCRdb to about 2017). Broad study findings and their caveats: Blood from ankylosing spondylitis patients appeared to be characterized by a TCR beta motif made up of eight highly homologous amino acid variants.

Library method: 5' RACE. The reads were generated on an Illumina HiSeq 2500. Through fastp at Q25 and MiXCR, TCRdb rebuilt clones from the public reads, retaining in-frame beta chains. Each CDR3 protein appears once, grouped with its most common genes and DNA. The table for this sample lists over 600,000 distinct CDR3 sequences; 19% of them were counted only once. Around a fifth of the sample comes from the top ten. These receptors' targets are unknown. The sample comprised blood, either unsorted or a sorted T cell fraction (not recorded which). Receptor source: a male donor with ankylosing spondylitis.

The chain couples TRBV24-1 to TRBJ1-4; D perhaps matches TRBD1 (5 bases). V dropped 9 bases and J dropped 0 bases, with 25 bases sitting between them. Germline V lookup: CDR1 KGHDR, CDR2 SFDVKD. The CDR3 covers 19 residues. For the CDR3, the DNA is TGTGCCACCCTTGTGCAACGGAGGGGCAACCGTGCAACTAATGAAAAACTGTTTTTT. It encodes CATLVQRRGNRATNEKLFF.

This chain connects TRBV5-1 to TRBJ1-2; the D is unclear. Trimming stripped 2 bases from V and 4 bases from J, with 9 bases between. Germline CDR1 is SGHRS and CDR2 is YFSETQ. CDR3 length equals 13 residues. CDR3: CASSLDLVYGYTF. The CDR3 DNA reads as TGCGCCAGCAGCTTAGACCTCGTCTATGGCTACACCTTC.

The chain combines TRBV25-1 with TRBJ2-7, with 10 bases that match TRBD1. Germline CDR1 and CDR2: MGHDK and SYGVNS. V lost 4 bases, J lost 4 bases, and 4 bases stayed unmatched. The CDR3 totals 14 residues. CDR3: CASSGPGQGYEQYF. As DNA, the CDR3 is TGTGCCAGCAGTGGTCCGGGACAGGGGTACGAGCAGTACTTC.

The J gene is TRBJ2-6, the V gene TRBV20-1; no reliable D call. CDR1 is DFQATT, CDR2 SNEGSKA, per germline (reference sequence). The CDR3 consists of 15 residues. The V end was cut by 2 bases, the J end by 0 bases, with 8 bases between. The CDR3 loop reads CSARTPSSGANVLTF. The CDR3 coding sequence is TGCAGTGCTAGAACACCTAGCTCTGGGGCCAACGTCCTGACTTTC.

The V and J genes are TRBV6-4 and TRBJ2-3; TRBD2 agrees at 9 bases. V was pared by 2 bases and J by 5 bases, with 5 bases of the junction left unmatched. There are 15 residues in the CDR3. Germline CDR1 and CDR2: MRHNA and SNTAGT. The CDR3 nucleotides are TGTGCCAGCAGTGACAACGCGGGGGGGGGAGATACGCAGTATTTT. Its translation is CASSDNAGGGDTQYF.

Comment on this clonotype: A read error may produce the germline difference seen at one junction end. The J gene is TRBJ1-2, the V gene TRBV6-1, with D perhaps matching TRBD1 (6 bases). CDR3 length: 14 amino acids. CDR1 is MNHNS and CDR2 is SASEGT in the germline V gene. CDR3 bases: TGCGTCATCCGGATGGGGGGCGCCGGCTATGGCTACACCTTC. This gives the protein CVIRMGGAGYGYTF.

This clonotype was observed a few times. The chain carries TRBV7-2 and TRBJ2-7; D is unclear. The CDR3 consists of 14 residues. V dropped 1 base and J dropped 0 bases, with 7 bases sitting between them. Germline values: CDR1 SGHTA, CDR2 FQGNSA. The CDR3: CASSLESRSYEQYF. CDR3 coding DNA: TGTGCCAGCAGCTTAGAGTCGCGCTCCTACGAGCAGTACTTC.

This clonotype showed up many times. The gene calls are TRBV29-1 and TRBJ2-7; 9 nucleotides align to TRBD2. The CDR3 spans 12 residues. The ends lost 7 bases at V and 3 bases at J; junction bases unmatched: 4. CDR1 SQVTM and CDR2 ANQGSEA come from the germline V gene. CDR3 sequence (DNA): TGCAGCGCTAGCGGGGCAGACTACGAGCAGTACTTC. As protein: CSASGADYEQYF.

The genes are TRBV24-1 and TRBJ1-5; perhaps TRBD1 as D (5 bases). V shed 9 bases and J shed 0 bases, with 32 bases lying between them. The CDR3 extends over 21 amino acids. Looked up from germline, CDR1 is KGHDR and CDR2 is SFDVKD. The CDR3 DNA is TGTGCCACCTGGGAGGGCATTCCACGAGGCGATGGGGGTTATAGCAATCAGCCCCAGCATTTT. Residues: CATWEGIPRGDGGYSNQPQHF.

In this sample, this clonotype turned up a few times. The chain has TRBV5-6 and TRBJ1-4, with a tentative D call TRBD1 (5 bases). The germline gives CDR1 SGHDT, CDR2 YYEEEE. The CDR3 contains 14 residues. The germline V and J ends were trimmed by 0 bases and 6 bases, with 9 bases remaining between them. The CDR3 DNA follows: TGTGCCAGCAGCTTGGTGGGGACCGATGAAAAACTGTTTTTT. Protein sequence: CASSLVGTDEKLFF.

This chain connects TRBV20-1 to TRBJ1-2; 7 nucleotides match TRBD1. The length of the CDR3 is 12 residues. Germline lookup yields CDR1 DFQATT and CDR2 SNEGSKA (reference sequence). V trimming: 5 bases; J trimming: 3 bases; junction bases outside the gene matches: 3. The CDR3 reads CSAYTGDYGYTF. In DNA form, the CDR3 reads TGCAGTGCTTATACAGGGGACTATGGCTACACCTTC.

This chain connects TRBV6-5 to TRBJ2-5; D gene uncertain. The CDR3 spans 14 residues. CDR1 and CDR2 from the germline V gene are MNHEY and SVGAGI. Trimming took off 0 bases at V and 2 bases at J, with 7 bases between the two ends. This chain's CDR3 is CASSYSITQETQYF. Written as DNA, the CDR3 is TGTGCCAGCAGTTACTCGATAACGCAAGAGACCCAGTACTTC.

The chain carries TRBV4-2 and TRBJ2-3; D tentatively reads TRBD1 or TRBD2 (6 bases each). Germline loops: CDR1 LGHNA, CDR2 YNFKEQ. The length of the CDR3 is 17 residues. V was shortened by 1 base and J by 0 bases, with 14 bases between the two germline ends. The CDR3 reads CASSQGSGATSTDTQYF. The CDR3 nucleotides are TGTGCCAGCAGCCAAGGATCGGGGGCAACTAGCACAGATACGCAGTATTTT.

This clonotype was recorded a few times. The chain uses TRBV28 and TRBJ2-4; 11 positions match TRBD2. Germline CDR1 reads MDHEN; CDR2 reads SYDVKM. V shed 2 bases, J shed 0 bases, and the junction held 6 bases outside the gene matches. The CDR3 contains 18 residues. The CDR3 region has the DNA TGTGCCAGCAGTTTAGGCCTAGCGGGGGGCGTAGCCAAAAACATTCAGTACTTC. It yields the protein CASSLGLAGGVAKNIQYF.

This chain joins TRBV20-1 and TRBJ1-1; unclear D gene. With 0 bases removed from V and 0 bases from J, the gap between germline ends came to 11 bases. The CDR3 loop spans 15 amino acids. CDR1 and CDR2 (germline): DFQATT, SNEGSKA (reference sequence). The chain's CDR3 is CSARDLAAMNTEAFF. The DNA for the CDR3 is TGCAGTGCTAGAGATTTGGCAGCAATGAACACTGAAGCTTTCTTT.

This clonotype was observed a few times. The gene calls are TRBV18 and TRBJ2-7; D assignment may be TRBD1 or TRBD2 (5 bases each). Trimming left V 0 bases short and J 6 bases short, with 12 bases between. This CDR3 contains 14 residues. The V gene's germline CDR1 is KGHSH and CDR2 LQKENI. The CDR3 DNA reads as TGTGCCAGCTCACCACCTGAAGGGGCGGGCGAGCAGTACTTC. It is translated as CASSPPEGAGEQYF.

This clonotype has only a few counts. The chain combines TRBV21-1 with TRBJ2-7; whether TRBD1, the table's D call, matches the DNA was not checked. TRBV21-1 is labeled a pseudogene. This CDR3 is built from 16 residues. The CDR3 DNA is TGTGCCAGCAGCAAAGCCCGGGACAAGACAGTCTACGAGCAGTACTTC. It specifies CASSKARDKTVYEQYF.

V is TRBV7-9 and J is TRBJ2-2; D remains unclear. The CDR3 spans 14 residues. Trimming pared 1 base from V and 4 bases from J, leaving 7 bases between. Germline V gives CDR1 SEHNR, CDR2 FQNEAQ (reference sequence). The CDR3 nucleotides are TGTGCCAGCAGCTTAGGAGCGAGCACCGGGGAGCTGTTTTTT. Protein sequence: CASSLGASTGELFF.

This clonotype was detected a few times. The chain joins TRBV5-1 to TRBJ2-1, with TRBD1 matching 10 bases. Germline CDR1 is SGHRS and CDR2 is YFSETQ. J was trimmed by 10 bases and V by 1 base; bases with no gene match: 8. The CDR3 extends over 15 amino acids. CDR3: CASSLRQGALREQFF. In nucleotides, the CDR3 is TGCGCCAGCAGCTTGCGACAGGGGGCGTTGAGGGAGCAGTTCTTC.

This chain's CDR3 is CASSLTQENTEAFF. In DNA form, the CDR3 reads TGCGCCAGCAGCTTGACGCAGGAGAACACTGAAGCTTTCTTT. V usage is TRBV5-1 and J usage is TRBJ1-1; D remains ambiguous. There are 14 residues in the CDR3. Deletions cut 1 base from V and 1 base from J, with 8 bases between. In germline, CDR1 is SGHRS, CDR2 YFSETQ. The variable domain in full, completed from reference TRBV5-1 and TRBJ1-1, reads KAGVTQTPRYLIKTRGQQVTLSCSPISGHRSVSWYQQTPGQGLQFLFEYFSETQRNKGNFPGRFSGRQFSNSRSEMNVSTLELGDSALYLCASSLTQENTEAFFGQGTRLTVV.